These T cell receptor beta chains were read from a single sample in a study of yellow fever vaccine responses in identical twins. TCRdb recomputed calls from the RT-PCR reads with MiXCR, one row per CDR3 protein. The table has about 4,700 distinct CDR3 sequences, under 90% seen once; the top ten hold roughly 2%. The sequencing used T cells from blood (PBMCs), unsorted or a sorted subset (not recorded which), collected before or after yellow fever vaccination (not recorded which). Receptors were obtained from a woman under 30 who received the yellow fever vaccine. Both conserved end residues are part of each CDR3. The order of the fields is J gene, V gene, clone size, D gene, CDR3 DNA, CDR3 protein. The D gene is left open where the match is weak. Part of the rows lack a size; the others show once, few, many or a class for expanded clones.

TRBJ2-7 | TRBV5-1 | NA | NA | TGCGCCAGCAGCTTGGCACAGAGCTACGAGCAGTACTTC | CASSLAQSYEQYF
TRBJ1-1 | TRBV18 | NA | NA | TGTGCCAGCTCACCAACAGAAATCGGGAACACTGAAGCTTTCTTT | CASSPTEIGNTEAFF
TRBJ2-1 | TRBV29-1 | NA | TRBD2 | TGCAGCGTTGACCCTAGCGGGGGGTACGATGAGCAGTTCTTC | CSVDPSGGYDEQFF
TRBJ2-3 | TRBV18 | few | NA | TGTGCCAGCTCACCACCGGCGAGAGGCCCTACCGCAGATACGCAGTATTTT | CASSPPARGPTADTQYF
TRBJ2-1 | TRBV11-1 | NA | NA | TGTGCCAGCAGCCGAGCGGCCCGGGCTGGGGAGCAGTTCTTC | CASSRAARAGEQFF
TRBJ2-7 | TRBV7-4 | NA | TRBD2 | TGTGCCAGCAGCCTGCGGAGCGGGGGCACCTACGAGCAGTACTTC | CASSLRSGGTYEQYF
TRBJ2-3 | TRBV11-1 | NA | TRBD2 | TGTGCCACCCCCGGGGGGACCACAGATACGCAGTATTTT | CATPGGTTDTQYF
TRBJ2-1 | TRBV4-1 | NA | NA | TGCGCCAGCACCCCCGAGGCACAGGATTACAATGAGCAGTTCTTC | CASTPEAQDYNEQFF
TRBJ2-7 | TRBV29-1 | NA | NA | TGCAGCGTTAGGGACGCCCCCTACGAGCAGTACTTC | CSVRDAPYEQYF
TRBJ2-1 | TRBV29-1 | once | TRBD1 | TGCAGCGTCTTCACCGGGACAGGGACGGACAATGAGCAGTTCTTC | CSVFTGTGTDNEQFF
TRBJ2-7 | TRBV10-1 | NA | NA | TGCGCCAGCAGTGGGGTCCCCCCGCAGGGCGAGCAGTACTTC | CASSGVPPQGEQYF
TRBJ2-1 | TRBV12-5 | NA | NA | TGTGCTAGTGGCCTCGGGGACAATGAGCAGTTCTTC | CASGLGDNEQFF
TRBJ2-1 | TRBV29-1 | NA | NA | TGCAGCGTTGCAGGGGCCAATGAGCAGTTCTTC | CSVAGANEQFF
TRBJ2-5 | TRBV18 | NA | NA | TGTGCCAGCTCACCACAAAATCAAGAGACCCAGTACTTC | CASSPQNQETQYF
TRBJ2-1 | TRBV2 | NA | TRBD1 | TGTGCCACCCGGACAGGGCTCAATGAGCAGTTCTTC | CATRTGLNEQFF
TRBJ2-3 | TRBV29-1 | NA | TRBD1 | TGCAGCGTAGCGGACAGGGGAGGCACAGATACGCAGTATTTT | CSVADRGGTDTQYF
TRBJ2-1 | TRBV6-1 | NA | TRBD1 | TGTGCCAGCAGTGTTGGGGACAGGGAGATCAATGAGCAGTTCTTC | CASSVGDREINEQFF
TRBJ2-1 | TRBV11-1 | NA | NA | TGTGCCAGCAGCACATCTACAGGGCTCAATGAGCAGTTCTTC | CASSTSTGLNEQFF
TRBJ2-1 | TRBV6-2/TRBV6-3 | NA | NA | TGTGCCAGCAGTTACTCGAACAGGGCCGAAAATGAGCAGTTCTTC | CASSYSNRAENEQFF
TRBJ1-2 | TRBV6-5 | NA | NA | TGTGCCAGCAGTTCCGACAGTACCTCTCAATTTCTATATGGCTACACCTTC | CASSSDSTSQFLYGYTF
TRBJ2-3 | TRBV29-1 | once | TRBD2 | TGCAGCGTTGAAGTGGCGGGAGTTTCAGCAGATACGCAGTATTTT | CSVEVAGVSADTQYF
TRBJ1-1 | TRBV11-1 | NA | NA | TGTGCCAGCAGCTCCCTTCTCGGGGCCCGGGCTTTCTTT | CASSSLLGARAFF
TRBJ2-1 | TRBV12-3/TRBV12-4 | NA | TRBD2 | TGTGCCAGCAGACTGGGACTAGCGAGCTCCTACAATGAGCAGTTCTTC | CASRLGLASSYNEQFF
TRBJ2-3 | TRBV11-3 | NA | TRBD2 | TGTGCCAGCAGCTTCAGGAGCGGGAGTACAGATACGCAGTATTTT | CASSFRSGSTDTQYF
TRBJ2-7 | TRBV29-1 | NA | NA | TGCAGCGTTGGGACGGACATCTACGAGCAGTACTTC | CSVGTDIYEQYF
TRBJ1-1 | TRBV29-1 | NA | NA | TGCAGCGTTGGGTTTTTGGCCACTGAAGCTTTCTTT | CSVGFLATEAFF
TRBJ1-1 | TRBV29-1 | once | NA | TGCAGCGCCATGGGGGGTGGGGGACGATACACTGAAGCTTTCTTT | CSAMGGGGRYTEAFF
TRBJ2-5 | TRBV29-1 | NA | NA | TGCAGCGTTGAGGGAGGAGAAGAGACCCAGTACTTC | CSVEGGEETQYF
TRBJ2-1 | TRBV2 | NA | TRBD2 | TGTGCCACCGCTCCCGGACTAGGGAATGAGCAGTTCTTC | CATAPGLGNEQFF
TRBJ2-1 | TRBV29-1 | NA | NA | TGCAGCGTTGAACTGTACAATGAGCAGTTCTTC | CSVELYNEQFF
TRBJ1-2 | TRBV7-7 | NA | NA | TGTGCTAGCAGCTATCCCAGGGACTATGGCTACACCTTC | CASSYPRDYGYTF
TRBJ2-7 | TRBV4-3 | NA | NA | TGCGCCAGCAGCCAAGCAGAGGACTACGAGCAGTACTTC | CASSQAEDYEQYF
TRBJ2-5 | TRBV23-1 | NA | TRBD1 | TGCGCCAGCACCTCAAGGGGGCTGAGACAAGAGACCCAGTACTTC | CASTSRGLRQETQYF
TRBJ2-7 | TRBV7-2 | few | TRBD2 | TGTGCCAGCAGCCTACCGACTAGCGGGTTCTACGAGCAGTACTTC | CASSLPTSGFYEQYF
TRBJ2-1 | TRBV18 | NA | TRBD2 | TGTGCCAGCTCACCACAACTAGCGTACGAAAACGCGGATGAGCAGTTCTTC | CASSPQLAYENADEQFF
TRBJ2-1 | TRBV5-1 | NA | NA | TGCGCCAGCAGCTTAATTACTAGCCCGAGCTCCTACAATGAGCAGTTCTTC | CASSLITSPSSYNEQFF
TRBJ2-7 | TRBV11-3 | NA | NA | TGTGCCAGCTCCCATGGGGGGAACCGTATTGGGCAGTACTTC | CASSHGGNRIGQYF
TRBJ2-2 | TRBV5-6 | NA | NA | TGTGCCAGCAGCTTTGGGACAATTAACACCGGGGAGCTGTTTTTT | CASSFGTINTGELFF
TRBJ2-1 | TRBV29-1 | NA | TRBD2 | TGCAGCGTTGAGCTGACTAGCGGGAGGGCCTACAATGAGCAGTTCTTC | CSVELTSGRAYNEQFF
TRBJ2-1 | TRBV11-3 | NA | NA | TGTGCCAGTGGGGGCGGGGCAACCAATGAGCAGTTCTTC | CASGGGATNEQFF
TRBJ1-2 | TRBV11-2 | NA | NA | TGTGCCAGCAGCTTCATACGGGGGGGAGTCCCCTATGGCTACACCTTC | CASSFIRGGVPYGYTF
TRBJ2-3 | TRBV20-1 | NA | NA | TGCAGTGCTAGAGATCGGGGCGTGACTAGCACAGATACGCAGTATTTT | CSARDRGVTSTDTQYF
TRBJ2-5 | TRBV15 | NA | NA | TGTGCCACCAGCAGAGATTCGGGACAAAGAGTAGAGACCCAGTACTTC | CATSRDSGQRVETQYF
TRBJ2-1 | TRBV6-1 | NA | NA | TGTGCCAGCAGTGGACAGGTCAACAATGAGCAGTTCTTC | CASSGQVNNEQFF